This record looks at one TCR beta chain sequence and its context. As yet, its antigen is unknown. The data are from a study of OX40 agonist ivuxolimab in advanced cancers. Study as a whole: Ivuxolimab, which is an agonistic anti-OX40 (CD134) antibody, was administered to the patients. Of mixed ages from about 23 to 85 and averaging 60 years, the group was approximately 84% male. General study points: On average, CD8+ T cells had more expanded clones than CD4+.

This CDR3 has 13 amino acids. In germline, CDR1 is SGDLS, CDR2 YYNGEE. V lost 0 bases and J lost 9, with 11 bases in between. Blood sampling took place at baseline, cycle 4 day 1, and cycle 7 day 1. Clones were sequenced by immunoSEQ multiplex PCR, and TCRdb holds only the in-frame ones, with some missing. The repertoire holds tens of thousands of clones, with around 89% as singletons. This sequence originates from an adult with an advanced solid tumor such as melanoma, head and neck, liver or kidney cancer. Specimen: CD4+ or CD8+ T cells sorted from blood, collected in a trial of the OX40 agonist ivuxolimab. This rearrangement joins TRBV9 to TRBJ2-3; D gene unclear. Here the CDR3 reads CASSVAAEDTQYF. The CDR3 DNA reads as TGTGCCAGCAGCGTAGCAGCCGAGGACACGCAGTATTTT.